This TCR beta chain was sequenced for a study of identical twins. This CDR3 is 14 amino acids long. V was pared by 8 bases and J by 6 bases, with 17 bases between. MiXCR was run by TCRdb on the 5' RACE reads, yielding one entry per CDR3 protein. Of around 670,000 distinct CDR3 sequences listed, 6% to 6.5% are singletons. This clonotype was observed a few times. The clonotype comes from a man between 18 and 29 years old in good health. The chain combines TRBV12-3 or TRBV12-4 with TRBJ2-1; D unclear. The material sequenced was naive T cells sorted from blood. The CDR3 is CASDDNLGSNEQFF. In DNA, the CDR3 is TGTGCCAGCGATGACAACCTAGGGTCCAATGAGCAGTTCTTC.